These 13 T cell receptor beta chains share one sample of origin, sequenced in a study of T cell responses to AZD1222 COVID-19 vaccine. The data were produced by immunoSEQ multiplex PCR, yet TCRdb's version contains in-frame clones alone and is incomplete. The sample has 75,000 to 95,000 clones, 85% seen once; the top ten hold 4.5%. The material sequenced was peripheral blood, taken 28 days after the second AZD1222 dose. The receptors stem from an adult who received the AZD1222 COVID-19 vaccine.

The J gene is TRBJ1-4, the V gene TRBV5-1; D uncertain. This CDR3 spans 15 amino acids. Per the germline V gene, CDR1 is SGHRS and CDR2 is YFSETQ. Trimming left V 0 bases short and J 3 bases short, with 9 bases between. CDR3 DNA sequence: TGCGCCAGCAGCTTGGGGGGAGTTGCTAATGAAAAACTGTTTTTT. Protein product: CASSLGGVANEKLFF.

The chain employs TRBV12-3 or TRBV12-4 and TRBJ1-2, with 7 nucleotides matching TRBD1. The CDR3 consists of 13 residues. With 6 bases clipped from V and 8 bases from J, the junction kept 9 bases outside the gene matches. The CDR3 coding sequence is TGTGCCAGCAGCATCCGACAGGGACGGGGCTACACCTTC. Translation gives CASSIRQGRGYTF.

The CDR3 DNA follows: TGTGCCAGCAGCTATAGCAGTGAGTACAATGAGCAGTTCTTC. Amino acid sequence: CASSYSSEYNEQFF. This sequence joins TRBV7-9 and TRBJ2-1; D is unresolved. The germline V and J ends were trimmed by 4 bases and 4 bases, with 11 bases remaining between them. The germline V gene encodes CDR1 SEHNR and CDR2 FQNEAQ (reference sequence). This CDR3 contains 14 residues.

The chain's CDR3 is CASSLSGTPYGYTF. The DNA for the CDR3 is TGCGCCAGCAGCTTATCCGGGACACCCTATGGCTACACCTTC. The chain carries TRBV5-1 and TRBJ1-2, with D possibly being TRBD1 (6 bases). The CDR3 spans 14 residues. Trimming stripped 2 bases from V and 4 bases from J, with 12 bases between. Germline V gene lookup returns CDR1 SGHRS and CDR2 YFSETQ.

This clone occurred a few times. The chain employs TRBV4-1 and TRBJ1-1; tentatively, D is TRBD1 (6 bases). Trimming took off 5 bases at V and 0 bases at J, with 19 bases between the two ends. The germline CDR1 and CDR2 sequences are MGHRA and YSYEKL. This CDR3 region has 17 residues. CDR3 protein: CASSLQGPLSVNTEAFF. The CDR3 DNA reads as TGCGCCAGCAGCTTACAGGGCCCTTTAAGTGTGAACACTGAAGCTTTCTTT.

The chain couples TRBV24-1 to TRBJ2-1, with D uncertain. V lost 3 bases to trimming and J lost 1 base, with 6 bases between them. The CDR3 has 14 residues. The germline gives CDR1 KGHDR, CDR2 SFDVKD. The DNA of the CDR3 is TGTGCCACCAGTGATATTAGTTCCTACAATGAGCAGTTCTTC. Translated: CATSDISSYNEQFF.

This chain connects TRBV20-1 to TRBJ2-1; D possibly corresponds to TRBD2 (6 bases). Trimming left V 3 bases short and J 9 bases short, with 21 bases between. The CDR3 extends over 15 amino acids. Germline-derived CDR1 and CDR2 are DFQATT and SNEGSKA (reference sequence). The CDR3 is CSASSREAGSGEQFF. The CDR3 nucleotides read TGCAGTGCTAGTTCCCGAGAGGCGGGGAGCGGTGAGCAGTTCTTC.

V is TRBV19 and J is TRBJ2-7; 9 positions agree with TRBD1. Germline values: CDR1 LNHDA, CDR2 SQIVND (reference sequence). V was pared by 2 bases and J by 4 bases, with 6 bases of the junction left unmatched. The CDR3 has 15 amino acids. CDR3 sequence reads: CASSIRTGAEYEQYF. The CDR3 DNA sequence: TGTGCCAGTAGTATAAGGACAGGGGCAGAGTACGAGCAGTACTTC.

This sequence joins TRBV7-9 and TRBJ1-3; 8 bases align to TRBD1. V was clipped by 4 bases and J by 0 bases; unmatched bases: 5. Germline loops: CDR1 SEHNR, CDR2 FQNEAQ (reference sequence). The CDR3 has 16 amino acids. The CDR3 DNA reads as TGTGCCAGCAGCTCCTTCAGGGGGCCCTCTGGAAACACCATATATTTT. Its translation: CASSSFRGPSGNTIYF.

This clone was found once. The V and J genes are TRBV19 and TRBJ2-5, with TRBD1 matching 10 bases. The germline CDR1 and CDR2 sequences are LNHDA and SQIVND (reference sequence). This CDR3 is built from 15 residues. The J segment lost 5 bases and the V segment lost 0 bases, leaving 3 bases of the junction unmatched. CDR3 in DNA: TGTGCCAGTAGTATAGAGGGACAGGGGTGGGAGACCCAGTACTTC. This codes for CASSIEGQGWETQYF. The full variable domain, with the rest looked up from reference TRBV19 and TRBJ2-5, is DGGITQSPKYLFRKEGQNVTLSCEQNLNHDAMYWYRQDPGQGLRLIYYSQIVNDFQKGDIAEGYSVSREKKESFPLTVTSAQKNPTAFYLCASSIEGQGWETQYFGPGTRLLVL.

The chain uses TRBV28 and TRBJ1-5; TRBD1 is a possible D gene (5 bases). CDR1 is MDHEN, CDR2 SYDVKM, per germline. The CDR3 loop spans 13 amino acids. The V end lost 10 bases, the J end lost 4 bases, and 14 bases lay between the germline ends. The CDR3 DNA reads TGTGCCATCCGAGGGGCAGGGAATCAGCCCCAGCATTTT. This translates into CAIRGAGNQPQHF.

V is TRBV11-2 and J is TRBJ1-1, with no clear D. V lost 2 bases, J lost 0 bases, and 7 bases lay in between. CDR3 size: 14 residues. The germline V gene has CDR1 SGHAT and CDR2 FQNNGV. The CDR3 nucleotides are TGTGCCAGCAGCTTATATGGCATGAACACTGAAGCTTTCTTT. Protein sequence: CASSLYGMNTEAFF.

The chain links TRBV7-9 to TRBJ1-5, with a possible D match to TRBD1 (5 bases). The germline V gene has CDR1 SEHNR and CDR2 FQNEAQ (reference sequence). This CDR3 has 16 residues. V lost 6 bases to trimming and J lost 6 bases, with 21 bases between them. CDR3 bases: TGTGCCAGCAGTCACGGCGACAGTTTCTCCGCTCAGCCCCAGCATTTT. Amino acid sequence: CASSHGDSFSAQPQHF.